Below, 32 T cell receptor beta chains from the same sample are listed, as sequenced in a study of blood T cell repertoires in COVID-19. The repertoire was sequenced with immunoSEQ multiplex PCR; TCRdb's copy has only in-frame clones and lacks some. The sample gives 16,000 or so clones, more than 85% of which show up once; over 10% is in the top ten. Sequencing was done on a sample of peripheral blood. Every receptor here comes from a human donor in a cohort sampled during active COVID-19.

The rearrangement uses TRBV2 and TRBJ2-7; 10 positions match TRBD1. CDR1 and CDR2 (germline): SNHLY, FYNNEI. V lost 3 bases to trimming and J lost 5 bases; unmatched junction nucleotides: 7. This CDR3 spans 15 amino acids. The CDR3 sequence is CASSDWGQGINEQYF. In DNA, the CDR3 is TGTGCCAGCAGTGATTGGGGACAGGGGATCAACGAGCAGTACTTC.

The V call is TRBV28, the J call TRBJ2-3, with a tentative D call TRBD2 (5 bases). Germline V gene sequence: CDR1 MDHEN, CDR2 SYDVKM. The V end lost 8 bases, the J end lost 5 bases, and 20 bases lay between the germline ends. This CDR3 spans 15 amino acids. Here the CDR3 DNA reads TGTGCCAGCGACGGATCGGGATACGGTAAAGATACGCAGTATTTT. Translating gives CASDGSGYGKDTQYF.

The J gene is TRBJ1-1, the V gene TRBV11-2; 10 bases align to TRBD1. V was pared by 7 bases and J by 2 bases, with 13 bases of the junction left unmatched. This CDR3 region has 17 residues. Looked up from germline, CDR1 is SGHAT and CDR2 is FQNNGV. Here the CDR3 DNA reads TGTGCCAGCAACTCGGGCTGGACAGGGGGTGTTAACACTGAAGCTTTCTTT. This translates into CASNSGWTGGVNTEAFF.

The chain has TRBV7-9 and TRBJ1-3; perhaps TRBD1 as D (5 bases). CDR3 length equals 19 residues. The germline V and J ends were trimmed by 7 bases and 1 base, with 26 bases remaining between them. Germline-derived CDR1 and CDR2 are SEHNR and FQNEAQ (reference sequence). The CDR3 here is CASKGSVLQGGISGNTIYF. For the CDR3, the DNA is TGTGCCAGCAAAGGTTCGGTACTCCAGGGCGGGATTTCTGGAAACACCATATATTTT. Full variable domain (rest looked up from reference TRBV7-9 and TRBJ1-3): DTGVSQNPRHKITKRGQNVTFRCDPISEHNRLYWYRQTLGQGPEFLTYFQNEAQLEKSRLLSDRFSAERPKGSFSTLEIQRTEQGDSAMYLCASKGSVLQGGISGNTIYFGEGSWLTVV.

The rearrangement links TRBV9 to TRBJ2-7, with a possible D match to TRBD2 (7 bases). CDR1 is SGDLS, CDR2 YYNGEE, per germline. Trimming pared 3 bases from V and 1 base from J, leaving 14 bases between. This CDR3 has 15 amino acids. CDR3 protein: CASSEGGVASYEQYF. Here the CDR3 DNA reads TGTGCCAGCAGCGAGGGGGGGGTAGCATCCTACGAGCAGTACTTC.

The V and J genes are TRBV7-8 and TRBJ2-2, with 12 positions matching TRBD1. This CDR3 is 15 amino acids long. The J segment lost 8 bases and the V segment lost 5 bases, leaving 6 bases of the junction unmatched. CDR1 and CDR2 (germline): SGHVS, FQNEAQ. The CDR3 spells CASSERDRGLGELFF. The CDR3 DNA is TGTGCCAGCAGCGAACGGGACAGGGGGCTAGGGGAGCTGTTTTTT.

The chain joins TRBV7-2 to TRBJ2-7; TRBD1 matches 10 bases. Germline V gives CDR1 SGHTA, CDR2 FQGNSA. This CDR3 is built from 14 residues. Germline trimming cut 5 bases from V and 7 bases from J; bases unmatched to any gene: 8. DNA of the CDR3: TGTGCCAGCAGCCCGAGGACAGGGGGAGAGGAGCAGTACTTC. It specifies CASSPRTGGEEQYF.

J is TRBJ1-2 and V is TRBV18; D is uncertain. Trimming removed 3 bases at V and 3 bases at J, with 11 bases between. The germline CDR1 and CDR2 sequences are KGHSH and LQKENI. The CDR3 extends over 14 amino acids. In DNA form, the CDR3 reads TGTGCCAGCTCACCCCAGAACGTCCACTATGGCTACACCTTC. Its protein product is CASSPQNVHYGYTF.

The chain joins TRBV2 to TRBJ2-7; 7 nucleotides align to TRBD1. The junction had 8 bases not matched to a gene; V was cut back by 6 bases and J by 3 bases. This CDR3 is built from 14 residues. Germline V CDR1 and CDR2: SNHLY, FYNNEI. Written as DNA, the CDR3 is TGTGCCAGCAGCAAACGACAGGGAAACTACGAGCAGTACTTC. Its protein product is CASSKRQGNYEQYF.

This clone was found once. J is TRBJ1-6 and V is TRBV5-1; 8 positions match TRBD1. The CDR3 contains 17 residues. Germline CDR1 SGHRS, CDR2 YFSETQ. J gave up 8 bases and V 4 bases, and 14 bases lay outside the gene matches. CDR3 DNA sequence: TGCGCCAGCAGCGAGGGGGGGACAGGACCACCTTATTCACCCCTCCACTTT. This gives the protein CASSEGGTGPPYSPLHF. The whole variable domain, filled in from reference TRBV5-1 and TRBJ1-6, reads KAGVTQTPRYLIKTRGQQVTLSCSPISGHRSVSWYQQTPGQGLQFLFEYFSETQRNKGNFPGRFSGRQFSNSRSEMNVSTLELGDSALYLCASSEGGTGPPYSPLHFGNGTRLTVT.

V usage is TRBV10-3 and J usage is TRBJ2-1; TRBD1 matches 7 bases. The CDR3 is made up of 14 amino acids. Germline values: CDR1 ENHRY, CDR2 SYGVKD. Unmatched junction bases numbered 8, after V lost 8 bases and J lost 4 bases. CDR3 protein: CAISGGQVYNEQFF. Here the CDR3 DNA reads TGTGCCATCTCTGGAGGACAGGTATACAATGAGCAGTTCTTC.

The chain employs TRBV19 and TRBJ1-4; the match to TRBD1 covers 7 bases. This CDR3 spans 16 amino acids. Trimming took 5 bases from V and 3 from J; bases not matched to a gene: 9. Germline loops: CDR1 LNHDA, CDR2 SQIVND (reference sequence). CDR3 region: CASSFNRDSANEKLFF. The CDR3, as DNA: TGTGCCAGTAGTTTCAACCGGGACAGCGCTAATGAAAAACTGTTTTTT. The full variable domain, completed using reference TRBV19 and TRBJ1-4, is DGGITQSPKYLFRKEGQNVTLSCEQNLNHDAMYWYRQDPGQGLRLIYYSQIVNDFQKGDIAEGYSVSREKKESFPLTVTSAQKNPTAFYLCASSFNRDSANEKLFFGSGTQLSVL.

CDR3 residues: CASSPTGGMDEQYF. The CDR3 region has the DNA TGTGCCAGCAGCCCGACGGGGGGGATGGACGAGCAGTACTTC. The rearrangement joins TRBV7-3 to TRBJ2-7; 8 bases fit TRBD2. Unmatched junction bases numbered 8, after V lost 5 bases and J lost 5 bases. Per germline, CDR1 SGHTA and CDR2 FQGTGA. The CDR3 loop spans 14 amino acids.

This chain connects TRBV5-1 to TRBJ2-3; TRBD2 might be the D (5 bases). Trimming shortened V by 0 bases and J by 1 base, and 12 bases separated the two germline ends. CDR3 length: 16 residues. Germline CDR1 reads SGHRS; CDR2 reads YFSETQ. The CDR3: CASSLEASQGTDTQYF. Here the CDR3 DNA reads TGCGCCAGCAGCTTGGAGGCTAGCCAGGGCACAGATACGCAGTATTTT.

The chain carries TRBV9 and TRBJ2-1, with TRBD2 matching over 8 bases. Germline CDR1 reads SGDLS; CDR2 reads YYNGEE. Trimming at V came to 0 bases and at J to 4 bases, leaving 9 bases not matched to a gene. This CDR3 spans 17 amino acids. Here the CDR3 DNA reads TGTGCCAGCAGCGTAGCGGGGGGGCTAGCAAGTTACAATGAGCAGTTCTTC. It yields the protein CASSVAGGLASYNEQFF. Full variable domain (outside the CDR3, taken from reference TRBV9 and TRBJ2-1): DSGVTQTPKHLITATGQRVTLRCSPRSGDLSVYWYQQSLDQGLQFLIQYYNGEERAKGNILERFSAQQFPDLHSELNLSSLELGDSALYFCASSVAGGLASYNEQFFGPGTRLTVL.

This chain uses TRBV5-1 with TRBJ2-1; 9 bases are shared with TRBD1. Germline V CDR1 and CDR2: SGHRS, YFSETQ. This CDR3 is 17 amino acids long. J was trimmed by 8 bases and V by 0 bases; bases with no gene match: 12. CDR3 sequence reads: CASSLGSGQGIKDEQFF. DNA of the CDR3: TGCGCCAGCAGCTTGGGGTCGGGACAGGGAATTAAGGATGAGCAGTTCTTC.

This rearrangement joins TRBV27 to TRBJ2-6; a possible D gene is TRBD1 (6 bases). The CDR3 is made up of 20 amino acids. V lost 3 bases and J lost 0, with 21 bases in between. Germline CDR1 is MNHEY and CDR2 is SMNVEV (reference sequence). The CDR3 DNA is TGTGCCAGCAGTTTTCCCCTTGACCGGACAGAAGGCTCTGGGGCCAACGTCCTGACTTTC. Translating it yields CASSFPLDRTEGSGANVLTF.

The chain carries TRBV6-2 or TRBV6-3 and TRBJ2-7; TRBD2 is a possible D gene (6 bases). The CDR3 is made up of 14 amino acids. V dropped 2 bases and J dropped 5 bases, with 13 bases sitting between them. The germline V gene encodes CDR1 MNHEY and CDR2 SVGEGT. Here the CDR3 DNA reads TGTGCCAGCAGTTACATTGGACTACTGAACGAGCAGTACTTC. Translation gives CASSYIGLLNEQYF.

This chain joins TRBV13 and TRBJ1-1, with D possibly TRBD1 on 6 matching bases. V dropped 6 bases and J dropped 2 bases, with 16 bases sitting between them. Germline CDR1 PRHDT, CDR2 FYEKMQ (reference sequence). The length of the CDR3 is 15 residues. The CDR3: CASREPGTPNTEAFF. The CDR3 DNA reads TGTGCCAGCAGGGAACCCGGGACACCCAACACTGAAGCTTTCTTT.

The chain links TRBV5-5 to TRBJ2-2; TRBD2 is a possible D gene (5 bases). Germline assignment: CDR1 SGHKS and CDR2 YYEKEE (reference sequence). The CDR3 sequence is 16 residues long. The ends were cut back, 2 bases at V and 4 bases at J, with 15 bases in the middle. The CDR3 sequence: CASSLGTRTGTGELFF. In nucleotides, the CDR3 is TGTGCCAGCAGCTTAGGCACTAGAACGGGCACCGGGGAGCTGTTTTTT.

V usage is TRBV7-2 and J usage is TRBJ2-5, with D maybe TRBD2 (5 bases). In germline, CDR1 is SGHTA, CDR2 FQGNSA. CDR3 length: 15 residues. Between the trimmed V and J ends, which lost 2 bases and 0 bases, there was a span of 10 bases. Written as DNA, the CDR3 is TGTGCCAGCAGCTTAATGCTAGCCTACCAAGAGACCCAGTACTTC. Protein product: CASSLMLAYQETQYF.

V is TRBV5-1 and J is TRBJ2-1, with 8 positions matching TRBD2. J lost 9 bases, V lost 4 bases, and 15 bases had no gene match. This CDR3 has 16 residues. From germline, CDR1 is SGHRS and CDR2 YFSETQ. CDR3 sequence reads: CASSQGPGLEYGEQFF. CDR3 DNA sequence: TGCGCCAGCAGCCAAGGGCCGGGACTAGAGTATGGTGAGCAGTTCTTC.

The rearrangement joins TRBV4-3 to TRBJ2-2; TRBD2 agrees at 7 bases. Germline CDR1 LGHNA, CDR2 YSLEER. CDR3 length: 15 residues. Trimming took 0 bases from V and 4 from J; bases not matched to a gene: 2. DNA for the CDR3: TGCGCCAGCAGCCAAGAGGGAGGGTTCACCGGGGAGCTGTTTTTT. Its protein is CASSQEGGFTGELFF.

The CDR3 coding sequence is TGTGCCAGCGGACTTCAGGTGAACACTGAAGCTTTCTTT. Encoded protein: CASGLQVNTEAFF. The J gene is TRBJ1-1, the V gene TRBV7-3; D ambiguous. Trimming stripped 8 bases from V and 0 bases from J, with 10 bases between. This CDR3 is 13 amino acids long. Looked up from germline, CDR1 is SGHTA and CDR2 is FQGTGA.

The rearrangement joins TRBV3-1 (or the pseudogene TRBV3-2) to TRBJ2-5; 9 nucleotides align to TRBD2. The germline V gene has CDR1 LGHDT and CDR2 YNNKEL (reference sequence). V gave up 4 bases and J gave up 1 base; unmatched junction bases: 7. This CDR3 has 16 amino acids. CDR3 DNA sequence: TGTGCCAGCAGCCCCATCGGCGGGGGGGCCCAAGAGACCCAGTACTTC. As protein: CASSPIGGGAQETQYF.

The rearrangement uses TRBV19 and TRBJ2-2, with 9 bases identical to TRBD1. V dropped 4 bases and J dropped 8; count of bases not matched to a gene: 2. The length of the CDR3 is 13 residues. Germline CDR1 and CDR2: LNHDA and SQIVND (reference sequence). The CDR3 DNA follows: TGTGCCAGTAGTAAGGGACAGGGAGGGGAGCTGTTTTTT. Protein sequence: CASSKGQGGELFF.

The chain combines TRBV3-1 (or the pseudogene TRBV3-2) with TRBJ2-1; 8 bases map to TRBD2. CDR3 length: 15 residues. V trimming: 4 bases; J trimming: 9 bases; junction bases outside the gene matches: 11. Per the germline V gene, CDR1 is LGHDT and CDR2 is YNNKEL (reference sequence). CDR3 amino acids: CASSPRGGIWGEQFF. CDR3 coding DNA: TGTGCCAGCAGCCCTCGGGGGGGGATTTGGGGTGAGCAGTTCTTC.

This rearrangement joins TRBV5-8 to TRBJ2-7, with D perhaps matching TRBD1 (5 bases). CDR3 length: 17 amino acids. CDR1 SGHTS and CDR2 YDEGEE come from the germline V gene. The germline V and J ends were trimmed by 0 bases and 4 bases, with 20 bases remaining between them. The CDR3 sequence is CASSLEIDSLTAYEQYF. The CDR3 DNA follows: TGTGCCAGCAGCTTGGAGATAGACAGTCTCACCGCATACGAGCAGTACTTC. Complete variable domain (other parts from reference TRBV5-8 and TRBJ2-7): EAGVTQSPTHLIKTRGQQATLRCSPISGHTSVYWYQQALGLGLQFLLWYDEGEERNRGNFPPRFSGRQFPNYSSELNVNALELEDSALYLCASSLEIDSLTAYEQYFGPGTRLTVT.

V usage is TRBV6-2 or TRBV6-3 and J usage is TRBJ2-7; D uncertain. The germline V and J ends were trimmed by 6 bases and 5 bases, with 20 bases remaining between them. The CDR3 runs to 15 residues. The germline V gene encodes CDR1 MNHEY and CDR2 SVGEGT. CDR3 bases: TGTGCCAGCAGCCGACCCTTCCTCGGGTTTGACGAGCAGTACTTC. Encoded protein: CASSRPFLGFDEQYF.

This chain's CDR3 is CASSMGMGAGETQYF. In DNA form, the CDR3 reads TGTGCCAGCAGTATGGGGATGGGGGCGGGAGAGACCCAGTACTTC. This rearrangement joins TRBV6-2 or TRBV6-3 to TRBJ2-5, with TRBD1 as a possible D gene (6 bases). CDR1 MNHEY and CDR2 SVGEGT come from the germline V gene. The CDR3 length is 15 residues. V lost 5 bases, J lost 4 bases, and 17 bases lay in between.

In nucleotides, the CDR3 is TGTGCCAGTAGTATAGGACAGGTTAGCACAGATACGCAGTATTTT. Translating gives CASSIGQVSTDTQYF. The rearrangement links TRBV19 to TRBJ2-3, with TRBD1 as a possible D gene (6 bases). The V gene's germline CDR1 is LNHDA and CDR2 SQIVND (reference sequence). This CDR3 comprises 15 residues. The V gene lost 1 base and the J gene lost 0 bases, with 8 bases spanning the gap.

This chain uses TRBV5-1 with TRBJ2-4; 9 positions match TRBD2. V shed 0 bases, J shed 7 bases, and the junction held 11 bases outside the gene matches. The germline gives CDR1 SGHRS, CDR2 YFSETQ. CDR3 length equals 17 residues. CDR3 region: CASSLEPGTSLGNIQYF. The CDR3 nucleotides read TGCGCCAGCAGCTTGGAGCCAGGGACTAGCTTGGGGAACATTCAGTACTTC.